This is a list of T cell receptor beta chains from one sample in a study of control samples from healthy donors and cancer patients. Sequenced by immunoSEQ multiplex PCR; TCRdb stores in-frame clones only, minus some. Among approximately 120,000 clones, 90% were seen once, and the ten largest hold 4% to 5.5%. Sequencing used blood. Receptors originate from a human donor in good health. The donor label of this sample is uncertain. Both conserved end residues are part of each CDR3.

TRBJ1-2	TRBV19	CASSRDRDSTNYGYTF
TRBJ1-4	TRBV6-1	CASSETGGVGKLFF
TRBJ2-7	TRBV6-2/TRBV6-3	CASSYLTRDHEQYF
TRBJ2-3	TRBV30	CAWDVADTQYF
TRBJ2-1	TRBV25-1	CASNLPGYNEQFF
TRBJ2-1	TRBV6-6	CASSYNSFKEQFF
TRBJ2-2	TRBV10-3	CATLSGGNTGELFF
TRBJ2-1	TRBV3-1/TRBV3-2	CASSRGVEQFF
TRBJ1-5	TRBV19	CASSIMAQGHRATGNQPQHF
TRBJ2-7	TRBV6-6	CASSYEQGYEQYF
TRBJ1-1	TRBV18	CASRRTGEAFF
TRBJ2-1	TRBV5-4	CASSLGLEGYNEQFF
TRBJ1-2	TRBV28	CASSSPEGLNYGYTF
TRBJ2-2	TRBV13	CASSLTGQLFF
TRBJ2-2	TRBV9	CASSSSGGPGELFF
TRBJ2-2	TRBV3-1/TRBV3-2	CASSQPPGQGTGELFF
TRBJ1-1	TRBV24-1	CATSDMGQQAFF
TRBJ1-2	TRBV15	CATSSQTQGNYGYTF
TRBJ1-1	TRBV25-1	CASSEYWREGTEAFF
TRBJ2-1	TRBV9	CASSRNIASYNEQFF
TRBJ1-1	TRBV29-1	CSVLTLGRKNTEAFF
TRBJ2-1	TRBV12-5	CASGPPTGIYNEQFF
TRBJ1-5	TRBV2	CASSEWPGGRRGSNQPQHF
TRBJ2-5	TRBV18	CASSPQQGQETQYF
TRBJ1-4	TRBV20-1	CSASGQATNEKLFF
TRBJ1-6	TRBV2	CASNNRDNSPLHF
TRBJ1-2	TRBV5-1	CASSRAGTGSDGYTF